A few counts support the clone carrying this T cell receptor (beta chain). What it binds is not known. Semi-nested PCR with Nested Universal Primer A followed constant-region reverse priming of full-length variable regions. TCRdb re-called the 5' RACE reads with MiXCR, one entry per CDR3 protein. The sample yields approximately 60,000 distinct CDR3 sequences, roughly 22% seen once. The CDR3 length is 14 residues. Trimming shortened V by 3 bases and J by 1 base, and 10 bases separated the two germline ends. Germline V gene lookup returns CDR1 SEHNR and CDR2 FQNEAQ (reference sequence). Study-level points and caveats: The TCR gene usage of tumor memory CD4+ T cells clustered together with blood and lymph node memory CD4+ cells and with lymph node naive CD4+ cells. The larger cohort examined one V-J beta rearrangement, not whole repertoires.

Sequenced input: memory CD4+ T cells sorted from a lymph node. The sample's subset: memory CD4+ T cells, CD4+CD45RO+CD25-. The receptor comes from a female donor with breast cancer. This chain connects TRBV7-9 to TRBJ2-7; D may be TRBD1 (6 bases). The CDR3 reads CASSLLQGSYEQYF. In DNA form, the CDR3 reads TGTGCCAGCAGCTTGCTCCAGGGGTCCTACGAGCAGTACTTC. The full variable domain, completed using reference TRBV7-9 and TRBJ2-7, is DTGVSQNPRHKITKRGQNVTFRCDPISEHNRLYWYRQTLGQGPEFLTYFQNEAQLEKSRLLSDRFSAERPKGSFSTLEIQRTEQGDSAMYLCASSLLQGSYEQYFGPGTRLTVT.